The source of this TCR beta chain is a study of blood T cells in healthy people across ages. Using a J-beta primer mix together with a sample-barcoded 5' primer, a second PCR was run for about 6 to 12 cycles. TCRdb processed the 5' RACE reads anew with MiXCR; each CDR3 protein has one entry. This sample yields some 1.5 million distinct CDR3 sequences, of which approximately 43% are seen a single time; about 4% belongs to the top ten. Donors gave roughly 10 milliliters of peripheral blood apiece. From germline, CDR1 is SGHTA and CDR2 FQGNSA. V shed 5 bases and J 6 bases; nucleotides not matched to a gene: 10. The CDR3 has 16 residues.

The TCR sequence derives from a young woman in good health. The sequenced material came from blood. The chain is built from TRBV7-2 and TRBJ1-4; TRBD1 aligns across 9 bases. For the CDR3, the DNA is TGTGCCAGCAGCCGCCGGACAGGGGATGGAGATGAAAAACTGTTTTTT. Its translation is CASSRRTGDGDEKLFF. Full variable domain (missing parts from reference TRBV7-2 and TRBJ1-4): GAGVSQSPSNKVTEKGKDVELRCDPISGHTALYWYRQSLGQGLEFLIYFQGNSAPDKSGLPSDRFSAERTGGSVSTLTIQRTQQEDSAVYLCASSRRTGDGDEKLFFGSGTQLSVL.